This T cell receptor beta chain was recorded in a study of cytomegalovirus exposure and HLA in healthy donors. Concerning this clone: Its antigen remains unidentified.

Vbeta (60) and Jbeta (13) primers were used in the PCR. In the original analysis: Among the unique TCR beta chains that a later analysis counted, 70 million to 85 million in all, about 11 million were shared. Libraries were prepared by immunoSEQ multiplex PCR; TCRdb keeps only in-frame clonotypes and omits some of them. V, J and clone size are those of that table, while D and trimming were read from the DNA. The repertoire holds fewer than 150,000 clones, with around 69% as singletons. Findings and caveats of the study: Reports showed the classifier diagnosing cytomegalovirus status with high specificity and sensitivity.

The sequence came from a woman in her 40s in good health and CMV-seropositive. Source material: PBMCs.

DNA of the CDR3: TGTGCCAGCAGTTTTGGGTGGGGGGAAGGAGAGCAGTACTTC. Translated: CASSFGWGEGEQYF. V and J are TRBV27 and TRBJ2-7; the D gene is possibly TRBD2 (6 bases). This CDR3 is 14 amino acids long. From germline, CDR1 is MNHEY and CDR2 SMNVEV (reference sequence). Trimming cost V 3 bases and J 7 bases, with 16 bases left between them.